Ten or more counts support the clone carrying this TCR beta chain. What it binds is unknown. These data are taken from a study of neurological immune-mediated disorders. Study conclusions and caveats: Levels of TCR clonal expansion peaked in HTLV-1-associated myelopathy and reached their lowest in multiple sclerosis, under those of healthy controls.

The ends were cut back, 3 bases at V and 0 bases at J, with 6 bases in the middle. The germline gives CDR1 DFQATT, CDR2 SNEGSKA (reference sequence). This CDR3 is 12 amino acids long. The group of healthy controls was made up of people who were blood bank volunteers in Maryland, USA. TCRdb processed the 5' RACE reads anew with MiXCR; each CDR3 protein has one entry. The sample contains roughly 14,000 distinct CDR3 sequences, under 11% of which appear only once. Sequencing was done on a sample of PBMCs. The genes are TRBV20-1 and TRBJ2-7; no reliable D call. This TCR came from a woman between 35 and 50 years old in good health. The CDR3 region has the DNA TGCAGTGCTAGCTACCTCTCCTACGAGCAGTACTTC. Translating it yields CSASYLSYEQYF.